Presented here are 32 T cell receptor beta chains from one specimen sequenced in a study of control samples from healthy donors and cancer patients (dated by TCRdb to between 2020 and 2021). To prepare the library, the immunoSEQ multiplex PCR assay was applied. This immuneACCESS table, as held by TCRdb, lists in-frame sequences with V and J called but not all clones. Of the missing ones, under half trace to an unresolved V gene in checked studies; the others have no known cause. For this sample the table gives approximately 94,000 clones, of which roughly 86% were detected only once. The ten most abundant clones make up roughly 1.3% of the sample. Material for sequencing was blood. The receptor set was obtained from a woman in her forties or fifties in good health.

V is TRBV6-5 and J is TRBJ2-2; a weak D match, TRBD2 (5 bases). Germline V gives CDR1 MNHEY, CDR2 SVGAGI. The CDR3 runs 14 residues. The V and J ends lost 2 bases and 6 bases respectively, with 10 bases between them. As DNA, the CDR3 is TGTGCCAGCAGTTACCGGGGTTCGGCCGGGGAGCTGTTTTTT. This sequence encodes CASSYRGSAGELFF.

This sequence joins TRBV7-2 and TRBJ2-1; tentative D call: TRBD2 (5 bases). The length of the CDR3 is 12 residues. Per the germline V gene, CDR1 is SGHTA and CDR2 is FQGNSA. V gave up 5 bases and J gave up 12 bases, with 14 bases separating them. The CDR3 nucleotides read TGTGCCAGCAGCCCTAGCAGTGGGAGGCAGTTCTTC. This gives the protein CASSPSSGRQFF.

Note on this clone: At one end, the junction sequence differs from germline, possibly due to a read error. V is TRBV7-9 and J is TRBJ2-6; D might be TRBD1 (6 bases). Per germline, CDR1 SEHNR and CDR2 FQNEAQ (reference sequence). CDR3 size: 18 residues. CDR3 coding DNA: TGTGCCAGCAGCTTCCCACCCGGGACACCCTTGGGGGACAACGTCCTGACTTTC. Protein product: CASSFPPGTPLGDNVLTF.

This clone occurred a few times. The rearrangement uses TRBV4-1 and TRBJ1-2; 7 positions agree with TRBD1. This CDR3 is built from 16 residues. Trimming cost V 0 bases and J 4 bases; bases outside gene matches: 8. Germline assignment: CDR1 MGHRA and CDR2 YSYEKL. CDR3: CASSQEAGGVSYGYTF. The CDR3 region has the DNA TGCGCCAGCAGCCAAGAGGCAGGGGGAGTTTCCTATGGCTACACCTTC.

The chain carries TRBV4-3 and TRBJ2-3; D possibly corresponds to TRBD2 (5 bases). The germline V gene has CDR1 LGHNA and CDR2 YSLEER. Trimming stripped 0 bases from V and 4 bases from J, with 17 bases between. This CDR3 has 17 amino acids. CDR3 sequence reads: CASSQDRGGGSADTQYF. The CDR3 region has the DNA TGCGCCAGCAGCCAAGATCGAGGAGGAGGTAGCGCAGATACGCAGTATTTT.

The V call is TRBV13, the J call TRBJ1-2; D perhaps matches TRBD1 (5 bases). Germline assignment: CDR1 PRHDT and CDR2 FYEKMQ (reference sequence). V lost 3 bases, J lost 6 bases, and 8 bases lay in between. This CDR3 contains 12 residues. CDR3 sequence reads: CASSLGGDGYTF. The DNA of the CDR3 is TGTGCCAGCAGCTTGGGAGGGGATGGCTACACCTTC.

This clone has a single count. The chain is built from TRBV6-1 and TRBJ1-1; D is possibly TRBD1 (5 bases). Germline assignment: CDR1 MNHNS and CDR2 SASEGT. The CDR3 loop spans 11 amino acids. V was trimmed by 3 bases and J by 13 bases, leaving 12 bases between them. The CDR3 DNA reads as TGTGCCAGCAGTGAGGGGCGGAAGGATTTCTTT. Translation gives CASSEGRKDFF.

The V call is TRBV7-3, the J call TRBJ2-3, with D possibly TRBD2 on 6 matching bases. Germline V CDR1 and CDR2: SGHTA, FQGTGA. V was clipped by 4 bases and J by 1 base, with 15 bases between them. There are 16 residues in the CDR3. The CDR3 DNA follows: TGTGCCAGCAGCTCCAGACCAGCGGGTCGCACAGATACGCAGTATTTT. It encodes CASSSRPAGRTDTQYF.

The rearrangement uses TRBV7-9 and TRBJ2-3; 10 positions match TRBD2. Trimming at V came to 5 bases and at J to 4 bases, leaving 3 bases not matched to a gene. This CDR3 has 14 residues. Germline V lookup: CDR1 SEHNR, CDR2 FQNEAQ (reference sequence). The CDR3 sequence is CASSPSGRADTQYF. The CDR3 DNA reads TGTGCCAGCAGCCCTAGCGGGAGAGCAGATACGCAGTATTTT.

The chain has TRBV27 and TRBJ1-3; possibly TRBD1 for D (5 bases). The V gene lost 5 bases and the J gene lost 2 bases, with 13 bases spanning the gap. CDR1 is MNHEY and CDR2 is SMNVEV in the germline V gene (reference sequence). The CDR3 has 15 amino acids. As DNA, the CDR3 is TGTGCCAGCAGTCCCCGACGGGGGACTGGAAACACCATATATTTT. This codes for CASSPRRGTGNTIYF.

The chain combines TRBV10-3 with TRBJ2-3, with D possibly matching TRBD2 (5 bases). V shed 6 bases and J shed 4 bases, with 17 bases lying between them. From germline, CDR1 is ENHRY and CDR2 SYGVKD. The CDR3 covers 15 residues. The CDR3 nucleotides read TGTGCCATCAGCCTACTAGGATTGGGCTCAGATACGCAGTATTTT. Encoded protein: CAISLLGLGSDTQYF.

The rearrangement links TRBV4-3 to TRBJ2-6, with a possible D match to TRBD1 (6 bases). CDR1 and CDR2 (germline): LGHNA, YSLEER. This CDR3 is 15 amino acids long. Between the trimmed V and J ends, which lost 8 bases and 4 bases, there was a span of 15 bases. As DNA, the CDR3 is TGCGCCAGCGGATTAAGGGGGACAGGGGCCAACGTCCTGACTTTC. Translation gives CASGLRGTGANVLTF.

The chain carries TRBV5-4 and TRBJ2-1, with TRBD2 matching over 10 bases. CDR3 length: 15 amino acids. Germline lookup yields CDR1 SGHNT and CDR2 YYREEE (reference sequence). V dropped 4 bases and J dropped 3; count of bases not matched to a gene: 4. The DNA of the CDR3 is TGTGCCAGCAGCGTAGGACTAGCGGACTACAATGAGCAGTTCTTC. It translates to CASSVGLADYNEQFF.

The V gene is TRBV6-5, the J gene TRBJ1-5; D not certain. Germline lookup yields CDR1 MNHEY and CDR2 SVGAGI. The CDR3 is 13 amino acids. Trimming stripped 9 bases from V and 1 base from J, with 10 bases between. CDR3 nucleotide sequence: TGTGCCAGTTGTGCGGTGAGCAATCAGCCCCAGCATTTT. Translation gives CASCAVSNQPQHF.

This chain links TRBV29-1 with TRBJ1-2; 7 bases fit TRBD1. Germline assignment: CDR1 SQVTM and CDR2 ANQGSEA. Trimming cost V 8 bases and J 3 bases; bases outside gene matches: 12. This CDR3 is built from 14 residues. The CDR3 loop is CSTSGGSADYGYTF. In nucleotides, the CDR3 is TGCAGCACCTCAGGGGGAAGTGCGGACTATGGCTACACCTTC.

The count of this clone is one. The V gene is TRBV19, the J gene TRBJ1-2, with D possibly matching TRBD1 (6 bases). Trimming took off 7 bases at V and 5 bases at J, with 17 bases between the two ends. Germline CDR1 and CDR2: LNHDA and SQIVND (reference sequence). This CDR3 contains 14 residues. Here the CDR3 DNA reads TGTGCCAGTAAAGGCGACAGGACCTTATATGGCTACACCTTC. Translation gives CASKGDRTLYGYTF.

This chain uses TRBV4-2 with TRBJ2-1, with TRBD1 matching 10 bases. Germline V gene sequence: CDR1 LGHNA, CDR2 YNFKEQ. The CDR3 has 17 amino acids. The J segment lost 7 bases and the V segment lost 1 base, leaving 10 bases of the junction unmatched. CDR3 DNA: TGTGCCAGCAGCCAAGCATTATCCGGGACAGGGGTAAATGAGCAGTTCTTC. Protein: CASSQALSGTGVNEQFF.

V is TRBV7-2 and J is TRBJ2-7; the match to TRBD2 covers 7 bases. Germline CDR1 reads SGHTA; CDR2 reads FQGNSA. This CDR3 comprises 15 residues. V was pared by 5 bases and J by 4 bases, with 11 bases of the junction left unmatched. CDR3 residues: CASSPLGGRQYEQYF. The CDR3 DNA follows: TGTGCCAGCAGCCCCCTGGGGGGGAGACAGTACGAGCAGTACTTC.

A remark on this clone: Other DNA sequences in the sample encode the same CDR3. The chain uses TRBV6-6 and TRBJ2-7; no reliable D call. This CDR3 is 11 amino acids long. Trimming left V 3 bases short and J 4 bases short, with 4 bases between. Germline V gene sequence: CDR1 MNHNY, CDR2 SVGAGI (reference sequence). The CDR3 DNA reads as TGTGCCAGCAGTTATCGGTACGAGCAGTACTTC. Its translation: CASSYRYEQYF.

The chain carries TRBV19 and TRBJ2-3; 7 bases are shared with TRBD1. This CDR3 region has 13 residues. The V segment lost 6 bases and the J segment 4 bases; nucleotides outside the gene matches: 4. The germline V gene has CDR1 LNHDA and CDR2 SQIVND (reference sequence). CDR3 nucleotides: TGTGCCAGTAGAACCGGACAGGCAGATACGCAGTATTTT. It encodes CASRTGQADTQYF.

The chain couples TRBV20-1 to TRBJ2-7; 12 bases agree with TRBD2. Losses at the gene ends were 3 bases for V and 4 bases for J; bases not matched to a gene: 7. This CDR3 region has 15 residues. The germline V gene encodes CDR1 DFQATT and CDR2 SNEGSKA (reference sequence). The CDR3 protein is CSASTLAGGPYEQYF. CDR3 coding DNA: TGCAGTGCTAGTACCCTAGCGGGAGGGCCGTACGAGCAGTACTTC.

The genes are TRBV4-3 and TRBJ2-7, with 8 bases lining up with TRBD1. J gave up 2 bases and V 1 base, and 10 bases lay outside the gene matches. The CDR3 has 17 residues. Germline values: CDR1 LGHNA, CDR2 YSLEER. CDR3 bases: TGCGCCAGCAGCCAAGTCGCTCTCACAGGGGGTCCCTACGAGCAGTACTTC. This translates into CASSQVALTGGPYEQYF.

V and J are TRBV6-1 and TRBJ1-2; possible D gene TRBD1, 5 bases. CDR3 length: 13 amino acids. Germline V gene data show CDR1 as MNHNS and CDR2 as SASEGT. V lost 3 bases and J 4 bases, leaving 9 bases between the germline ends. CDR3 DNA: TGTGCCAGCAGTGAGTCAGGGATCTATGGCTACACCTTC. Residues: CASSESGIYGYTF.

The chain carries TRBV5-1 and TRBJ1-2, with 7 positions matching TRBD1. V shed 4 bases, J shed 1 base, and the junction held 7 bases outside the gene matches. The CDR3 runs 15 residues. The V gene's germline CDR1 is SGHRS and CDR2 YFSETQ. CDR3 coding DNA: TGCGCCAGCAGCGGACAGGACATGGTTAACTATGGCTACACCTTC. Protein product: CASSGQDMVNYGYTF.

The rearrangement uses TRBV4-2 and TRBJ1-1; D unresolved. CDR1 is LGHNA and CDR2 is YNFKEQ in the germline V gene. V lost 0 bases and J lost 5, with 10 bases in between. This CDR3 comprises 14 residues. CDR3 in amino acids: CASSQERVGTEAFF. The CDR3 DNA sequence: TGTGCCAGCAGCCAAGAAAGGGTCGGGACTGAAGCTTTCTTT.

The J gene is TRBJ1-2, the V gene TRBV12-3 or TRBV12-4; D remains ambiguous. This CDR3 spans 13 amino acids. Trimming pared 5 bases from V and 7 bases from J, leaving 14 bases between. CDR3 region: CASSLLPHSGYTF. CDR3 coding DNA: TGTGCCAGCAGTCTTCTCCCGCATAGTGGCTACACCTTC.

The chain carries TRBV7-2 and TRBJ2-7, with D possibly matching TRBD2 (6 bases). The CDR3 runs 14 residues. The V end lost 3 bases, the J end lost 1 base, and 10 bases lay between the germline ends. Germline V CDR1 and CDR2: SGHTA, FQGNSA. The CDR3 bases are TGTGCCAGCAGCTTTACGGGACTTTCCTACGAGCAGTACTTC. Translated, it gives CASSFTGLSYEQYF.

The rearrangement links TRBV4-3 to TRBJ2-3; possible D gene TRBD1, 6 bases. Germline V gene lookup returns CDR1 LGHNA and CDR2 YSLEER. The CDR3 is 16 residues long. Trimming cost V 0 bases and J 2 bases, with 12 bases left between them. The CDR3 region is CASSQDGAGATDTQYF. CDR3 bases: TGCGCCAGCAGCCAAGATGGGGCAGGGGCCACAGATACGCAGTATTTT.

V usage is TRBV5-5 and J usage is TRBJ1-1; D remains ambiguous. CDR3 length: 13 residues. CDR1 is SGHKS and CDR2 is YYEKEE in the germline V gene (reference sequence). Trimming removed 0 bases from V and 2 bases from J, with 5 bases in between. The CDR3 here is CASSLERNTEAFF. The CDR3 region has the DNA TGTGCCAGCAGCTTGGAGAGAAACACTGAAGCTTTCTTT. Filled out from reference TRBV5-5 and TRBJ1-1, the complete variable domain reads DAGVTQSPTHLIKTRGQQVTLRCSPISGHKSVSWYQQVLGQGPQFIFQYYEKEERGRGNFPDRFSARQFPNYSSELNVNALLLGDSALYLCASSLERNTEAFFGQGTRLTVV.

The rearrangement uses TRBV7-2 and TRBJ2-5; D not certain. The V gene's germline CDR1 is SGHTA and CDR2 FQGNSA. CDR3 size: 11 residues. Trimming left V 4 bases short and J 5 bases short, with 5 bases between. The CDR3 is CASSSRETQYF. The CDR3 nucleotides read TGTGCCAGCAGCTCGCGGGAGACCCAGTACTTC.

CDR3 residues: CASTWRMNTEAFF. DNA for the CDR3: TGTGCCAGCACTTGGCGGATGAACACTGAAGCTTTCTTT. The rearrangement uses TRBV6-5 and TRBJ1-1; D not certain. The ends were cut back, 7 bases at V and 0 bases at J, with 9 bases in the middle. The CDR3 covers 13 residues. Germline loops: CDR1 MNHEY, CDR2 SVGAGI.

The CDR3 is CAIRPSARGSTEAFF. The CDR3 DNA reads as TGTGCCATCAGACCATCAGCGAGAGGGTCCACTGAAGCTTTCTTT. This chain joins TRBV10-3 and TRBJ1-1; the D is unclear. The CDR3 is 15 amino acids. The germline CDR1 and CDR2 sequences are ENHRY and SYGVKD. The V end lost 6 bases, the J end lost 4 bases, and 18 bases lay between the germline ends.